This TCR beta chain was recovered during a study of blood T cell repertoires in COVID-19. There are 13 residues in the CDR3. V was cut by 4 bases and J by 1 base, with 7 bases left in between. Sequenced by immunoSEQ multiplex PCR; TCRdb stores in-frame clones only, minus some. Of over 150,000 clones listed, around nine tenths are singletons. The source of this sequence is an elderly woman with COVID-19, enrolled during active disease. This sequence joins TRBV12-3 or TRBV12-4 and TRBJ2-5; a weak D match, TRBD2 (5 bases). Sequencing was done on a sample of peripheral blood. CDR3 DNA sequence: TGTGCCAGCAGTTCCACTAGCCAAGAGACCCAGTACTTC. Protein: CASSSTSQETQYF.